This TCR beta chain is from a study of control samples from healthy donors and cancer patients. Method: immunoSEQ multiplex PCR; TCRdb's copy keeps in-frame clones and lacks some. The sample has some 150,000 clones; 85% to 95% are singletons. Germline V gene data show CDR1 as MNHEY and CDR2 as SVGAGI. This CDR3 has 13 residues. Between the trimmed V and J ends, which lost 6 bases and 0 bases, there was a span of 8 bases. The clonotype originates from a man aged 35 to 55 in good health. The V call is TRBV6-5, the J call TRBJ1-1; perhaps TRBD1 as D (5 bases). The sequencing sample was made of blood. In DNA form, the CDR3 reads TGTGCCAGCAGGGGACCGATGAACACTGAAGCTTTCTTT. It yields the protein CASRGPMNTEAFF.